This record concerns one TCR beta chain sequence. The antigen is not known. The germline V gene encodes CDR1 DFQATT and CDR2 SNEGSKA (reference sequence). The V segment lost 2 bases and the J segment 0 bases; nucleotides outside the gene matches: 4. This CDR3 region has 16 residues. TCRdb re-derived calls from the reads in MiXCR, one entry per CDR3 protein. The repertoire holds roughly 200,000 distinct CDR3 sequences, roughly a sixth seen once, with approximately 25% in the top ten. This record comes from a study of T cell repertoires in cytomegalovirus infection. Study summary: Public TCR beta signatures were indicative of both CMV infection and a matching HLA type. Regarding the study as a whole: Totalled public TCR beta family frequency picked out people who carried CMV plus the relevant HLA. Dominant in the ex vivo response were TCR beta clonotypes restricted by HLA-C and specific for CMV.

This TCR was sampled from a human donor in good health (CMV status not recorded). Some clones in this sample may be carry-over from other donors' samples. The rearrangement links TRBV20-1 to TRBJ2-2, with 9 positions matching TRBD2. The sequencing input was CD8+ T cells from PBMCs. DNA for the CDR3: TGCAGTGCTAGATTCCTAGCGGGGTCGAACACCGGGGAGCTGTTTTTT. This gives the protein CSARFLAGSNTGELFF.